This entry concerns a single TCR beta chain. Its antigen remains unknown. This sample is part of a study of cytomegalovirus exposure and HLA in healthy donors. General study results and limits: TCR beta V- and J-gene trimming, according to a later analysis, was linked to a missense DCLRE1C variant. Confirmation was obtained in vitro that a few CMV-associated chains are specific for CMV antigens. According to an earlier analysis, most TCR beta V segments yielded productive rearrangements about 87% or about 30% of the time. An analysis that was carried out later associated some 17,000 TCR beta sequences with HLA alleles at 0.05 false discovery rate.

CDR1 is SGHRS, CDR2 YFSETQ, per germline. Deletions cut 4 bases from V and 5 bases from J, with 12 bases between. The CDR3 loop spans 13 amino acids. Researchers ran the PCR with 60 Vbeta and 13 Jbeta primers. TCRdb's copy holds only in-frame clones and misses some; the assay was immunoSEQ multiplex PCR. The sample includes some 110,000 clones. The chain combines TRBV5-1 with TRBJ2-5, with D tentatively TRBD2 (5 bases). This TCR derives from a man younger than 35 in good health and CMV-seronegative. Sequenced input: PBMCs. CDR3 amino acids: CASSEGFRETQYF. The CDR3 DNA sequence: TGCGCCAGCAGCGAGGGTTTTCGGGAGACCCAGTACTTC.